These 5 T cell receptor beta chains originate from one sample sequenced in a study of blood T cell repertoires in COVID-19. Assay used: immunoSEQ multiplex PCR; TCRdb lists only in-frame clones, some missing. The sample carries under 250,000 clones, about 88% recorded once. What was sequenced was peripheral blood. These receptors came from a woman in her 70s with active or convalescent COVID-19.

The chain carries TRBV19 and TRBJ2-7, with a weak D call TRBD1 (6 bases). From germline, CDR1 is LNHDA and CDR2 SQIVND (reference sequence). The CDR3 runs 13 residues. V was pared by 5 bases and J by 3 bases, with 11 bases between. CDR3 nucleotide sequence: TGTGCCAGTAGTCGGACAGACAACTACGAGCAGTACTTC. The encoded protein is CASSRTDNYEQYF.

The chain recombines TRBV7-2 with TRBJ1-1, with 8 bases matching TRBD1. This CDR3 is 18 amino acids long. The germline V gene encodes CDR1 SGHTA and CDR2 FQGNSA. J was trimmed by 0 bases and V by 0 bases; bases with no gene match: 9. CDR3 bases: TGTGCCAGCAGCTTAGCCACAGGGGGGCTAGGGATGAACACTGAAGCTTTCTTT. It yields the protein CASSLATGGLGMNTEAFF.

This chain uses TRBV6-2 or TRBV6-3 with TRBJ1-2; the D is unclear. The germline gives CDR1 MNHEY, CDR2 SVGEGT. The CDR3 is 12 residues long. Trimming pared 3 bases from V and 4 bases from J, leaving 6 bases between. The CDR3 is CASSYYSYGYTF. As DNA, the CDR3 is TGTGCCAGCAGTTATTACAGCTATGGCTACACCTTC.

The chain uses TRBV29-1 and TRBJ2-2, with TRBD1 identical over 9 bases. CDR3 length equals 17 residues. Germline CDR1 is SQVTM and CDR2 is ANQGSEA. The trim removed 6 bases at V and 0 bases at J, leaving 11 bases unmatched. The CDR3 DNA follows: TGCAGCGTGGGGCCGAAACAGGGGGCGCCGAACACCGGGGAGCTGTTTTTT. The encoded protein is CSVGPKQGAPNTGELFF.

The V call is TRBV19, the J call TRBJ1-1; D is ambiguous. CDR3 length: 11 residues. The ends were cut back, 10 bases at V and 0 bases at J, with 6 bases in the middle. Per the germline V gene, CDR1 is LNHDA and CDR2 is SQIVND (reference sequence). The CDR3 nucleotides are TGTGCCACGGGAATGAACACTGAAGCTTTCTTT. It is translated as CATGMNTEAFF.